A single sample gave rise to the 21 T cell receptor beta chains below, sequenced in a study of blood T cell repertoires in COVID-19. Using immunoSEQ multiplex PCR, the repertoire was profiled, and TCRdb retains in-frame clones only, with some absent. The sample gives 390,000 or so clones, approximately 88% of which show up once; around 3% is in the top ten. Input material: peripheral blood. The receptors shown here come from a woman in her twenties or thirties with COVID-19, enrolled during active disease.

The V and J genes are TRBV11-3 and TRBJ2-3, with 10 bases matching TRBD1. The CDR3 extends over 17 amino acids. Germline trimming cut 4 bases from V and 1 base from J; bases unmatched to any gene: 8. Germline V gene lookup returns CDR1 SGHNT and CDR2 YENEEA. In DNA, the CDR3 is TGTGCCAGCAGCTCCCGGACAGGGGGTAGGGGCACAGATACGCAGTATTTT. Residues: CASSSRTGGRGTDTQYF.

The V gene is TRBV6-4, the J gene TRBJ2-1, with TRBD2 identical over 8 bases. Trimming took 2 bases from V and 9 from J; bases not matched to a gene: 12. Looked up from germline, CDR1 is MRHNA and CDR2 is SNTAGT. The CDR3 extends over 16 amino acids. The CDR3 spells CASSDGETGGPIEQFF. The CDR3, as DNA: TGTGCCAGCAGTGACGGGGAAACGGGAGGGCCGATTGAGCAGTTCTTC.

CDR3 coding DNA: TGTGCCAGCAGCCGGGGACTAGCGGGGGGCGGTGAGCAGTTCTTC. Its protein product is CASSRGLAGGGEQFF. The rearrangement joins TRBV14 to TRBJ2-1; 15 bases are a match to TRBD2. Germline loops: CDR1 SGHDN, CDR2 FVKESK. The CDR3 has 15 residues. V dropped 4 bases and J dropped 9; count of bases not matched to a gene: 4. Variable domain in full (rest from reference TRBV14 and TRBJ2-1): EAGVTQFPSHSVIEKGQTVTLRCDPISGHDNLYWYRRVMGKEIKFLLHFVKESKQDESGMPNNRFLAERTGGTYSTLKVQPAELEDSGVYFCASSRGLAGGGEQFFGPGTRLTVL.

V is TRBV5-6 and J is TRBJ1-2, with D perhaps TRBD1 (5 bases). This CDR3 is 13 amino acids long. Germline V CDR1 and CDR2: SGHDT, YYEEEE. Trimming left V 0 bases short and J 2 bases short, with 5 bases between. The CDR3 loop reads CASSLEGNYGYTF. In DNA, the CDR3 is TGTGCCAGCAGCTTGGAGGGGAACTATGGCTACACCTTC. Full variable domain (rest looked up from reference TRBV5-6 and TRBJ1-2): DAGVTQSPTHLIKTRGQQVTLRCSPKSGHDTVSWYQQALGQGPQFIFQYYEEEERQRGNFPDRFSGHQFPNYSSELNVNALLLGDSALYLCASSLEGNYGYTFGSGTRLTVV.

The chain has TRBV10-3 and TRBJ2-7, with 10 positions matching TRBD2. The CDR3 has 15 amino acids. The V and J ends lost 4 bases and 7 bases, in that order; junction bases with no gene match: 10. Germline V gene sequence: CDR1 ENHRY, CDR2 SYGVKD. CDR3 loop: CAISAPTSGVEEQYF. CDR3 nucleotide sequence: TGTGCCATCAGTGCTCCCACTAGCGGGGTTGAGGAGCAGTACTTC.

This chain connects TRBV6-5 to TRBJ1-4, with 8 bases that match TRBD1. V shed 0 bases and J 8 bases; nucleotides not matched to a gene: 8. Per the germline V gene, CDR1 is MNHEY and CDR2 is SVGAGI. The CDR3 loop spans 16 amino acids. CDR3 in DNA: TGTGCCAGCAGTTACTCCCCCCCCCGACAGGGGGAAAAACTGTTTTTT. This gives the protein CASSYSPPRQGEKLFF.

V usage is TRBV2 and J usage is TRBJ1-5, with D unclear. The CDR3 has 15 residues. Germline values: CDR1 SNHLY, CDR2 FYNNEI. V lost 10 bases and J 2 bases, leaving 18 bases between the germline ends. The CDR3 nucleotides read TGTGCCACTACTAAAGACCTGCGCGGCAATCAGCCCCAGCATTTT. Protein: CATTKDLRGNQPQHF.

The rearrangement joins TRBV10-2 to TRBJ2-1; 9 nucleotides line up with TRBD2. The germline gives CDR1 WSHSY, CDR2 SAAADI. V gave up 7 bases and J gave up 4 bases; unmatched junction bases: 11. The CDR3 covers 16 residues. The DNA for the CDR3 is TGCGCCAGCATGACTTCAGGGCGGGGGGGTTACAATGAGCAGTTCTTC. This encodes CASMTSGRGGYNEQFF.

The chain joins TRBV5-1 to TRBJ2-1; no definite D call. The CDR3 runs to 15 residues. CDR1 and CDR2 (germline): SGHRS, YFSETQ. V lost 2 bases and J 8 bases, leaving 17 bases between the germline ends. The CDR3, as DNA: TGCGCCAGCAGCTTAGATACCGGTAGTTTCCATGAGCAGTTCTTC. Its translation: CASSLDTGSFHEQFF.

V is TRBV2 and J is TRBJ2-3; TRBD2 matches 11 bases. V dropped 2 bases and J dropped 2; count of bases not matched to a gene: 15. Germline CDR1 SNHLY, CDR2 FYNNEI. CDR3 length: 20 residues. This CDR3 is CASSEPGAPSGRIPTDTQYF. Here the CDR3 DNA reads TGTGCCAGCAGTGAACCTGGCGCACCTAGCGGGAGGATCCCCACAGATACGCAGTATTTT.

This clone was recorded once. The chain links TRBV4-3 to TRBJ1-4, with TRBD1 matching over 7 bases. CDR1 is LGHNA and CDR2 is YSLEER in the germline V gene. The CDR3 length is 16 residues. The ends lost 0 bases at V and 5 bases at J; junction bases unmatched: 6. The CDR3 sequence: CASSQERRGRNEKLFF. The CDR3 DNA reads as TGCGCCAGCAGCCAAGAAAGGAGGGGGCGGAATGAAAAACTGTTTTTT.

This sequence joins TRBV7-9 and TRBJ2-1; D perhaps matches TRBD1 (6 bases). Between the trimmed V and J ends, which lost 2 bases and 6 bases, there was a span of 17 bases. The CDR3 has 16 amino acids. Germline CDR1 and CDR2: SEHNR and FQNEAQ (reference sequence). The CDR3 protein is CASSLFRDTLFNEQFF. The CDR3 bases are TGTGCCAGCAGCTTATTTCGGGACACCCTTTTCAATGAGCAGTTCTTC.

This clone has more than one count but fewer than ten. The chain recombines TRBV5-4 with TRBJ1-6; D ambiguous. The CDR3 is 12 residues long. The germline V gene has CDR1 SGHNT and CDR2 YYREEE (reference sequence). V was pared by 4 bases and J by 4 bases, with 3 bases between. In DNA form, the CDR3 reads TGTGCCAGCAGCCAATATAATTCACCCCTCCACTTT. It specifies CASSQYNSPLHF.

The chain has TRBV6-1 and TRBJ2-7, with 7 positions matching TRBD2. The V gene's germline CDR1 is MNHNS and CDR2 SASEGT. This CDR3 is built from 17 residues. Trimming at V came to 1 base and at J to 2 bases, leaving 11 bases not matched to a gene. Here the CDR3 DNA reads TGTGCCAGCAGTGAAGTTCTGGGGGGGGTGACTACCTACGAGCAGTACTTC. Protein sequence: CASSEVLGGVTTYEQYF.

This CDR3 is CASSPVLAGGTDTQYF. The CDR3 DNA sequence: TGTGCCAGTAGTCCCGTTCTAGCGGGGGGCACAGATACGCAGTATTTT. The chain recombines TRBV19 with TRBJ2-3; 10 bases fit TRBD2. Germline V gene data show CDR1 as LNHDA and CDR2 as SQIVND (reference sequence). The CDR3 runs 16 residues. The J segment lost 1 base and the V segment lost 5 bases, leaving 6 bases of the junction unmatched.

This chain joins TRBV19 and TRBJ2-4; D is unclear. CDR3 length equals 15 residues. Germline CDR1 reads LNHDA; CDR2 reads SQIVND (reference sequence). Between the trimmed V and J ends, which lost 5 bases and 3 bases, there was a span of 14 bases. The CDR3 DNA reads as TGTGCCAGTAGTCTTCCCCACCCGGGCAAAAACATTCAGTACTTC. Encoded protein: CASSLPHPGKNIQYF.

This chain links TRBV19 with TRBJ2-2, with TRBD1 matching 8 bases. Per the germline V gene, CDR1 is LNHDA and CDR2 is SQIVND (reference sequence). CDR3 size: 17 residues. The ends lost 3 bases at V and 3 bases at J; junction bases unmatched: 9. The CDR3 spells CASSIGFGTGHTGELFF. The CDR3 DNA sequence: TGTGCCAGTAGTATTGGGTTCGGGACAGGACACACCGGGGAGCTGTTTTTT.

This chain uses TRBV30 with TRBJ1-5; D perhaps matches TRBD1 (5 bases). The CDR3 is 13 amino acids. Looked up from germline, CDR1 is GTSNPN and CDR2 is SVGIG (reference sequence). V dropped 3 bases and J dropped 4 bases, with 10 bases sitting between them. The CDR3 DNA is TGTGCCTGGAGCGGGGGACGGAATCAGCCCCAGCATTTT. Residues: CAWSGGRNQPQHF.

The CDR3 protein is CASSQPKTGGGQYF. The CDR3 region has the DNA TGCGCCAGCAGCCAACCCAAGACTGGGGGAGGCCAGTACTTC. The gene calls are TRBV4-1 and TRBJ2-5, with D possibly being TRBD2 (6 bases). The CDR3 runs to 14 residues. Germline assignment: CDR1 MGHRA and CDR2 YSYEKL. Trimming left V 2 bases short and J 10 bases short, with 17 bases between.

V and J are TRBV29-1 and TRBJ1-2, with 12 bases identical to TRBD1. Germline-derived CDR1 and CDR2 are SQVTM and ANQGSEA. Trimming at V came to 1 base and at J to 8 bases, leaving 11 bases not matched to a gene. The CDR3 is 16 amino acids. The CDR3 sequence: CSVEAYRDRGPRGYTF. CDR3 sequence (DNA): TGCAGCGTTGAAGCATACCGGGACAGGGGGCCAAGGGGCTACACCTTC.

The rearrangement links TRBV12-5 to TRBJ2-2, with a weak D call TRBD2 (6 bases). The CDR3 totals 17 residues. The V end lost 2 bases, the J end lost 4 bases, and 17 bases lay between the germline ends. Per the germline V gene, CDR1 is LGHNT and CDR2 is FRNRAP. The CDR3 DNA is TGTGCTAGTGGTTTGCCCGCGGGACTTGCGAGCACCGGGGAGCTGTTTTTT. As protein: CASGLPAGLASTGELFF. Together with reference TRBV12-5 and TRBJ2-2, the CDR3 gives the full variable domain: DARVTQTPRHKVTEMGQEVTMRCQPILGHNTVFWYRQTMMQGLELLAYFRNRAPLDDSGMPKDRFSAEMPDATLATLKIQPSEPRDSAVYFCASGLPAGLASTGELFFGEGSRLTVL.